One and the same sample provided the 5 T cell receptor beta chains below, sequenced in a study of human T cells and chemical hapten exposure. MiXCR was run by TCRdb on the RACE reads, yielding one entry per CDR3 protein. The sample shows about 99,000 distinct CDR3 sequences, 12% of them seen only once. Time point described: patch test 1, 2 weeks after DPC sensitization. Treatment noted: therapeutic diphenylcyclopropenone sensitization with weekly scalp DPC. The source was whole blood, collected in connection with sensitization to the hapten diphenylcyclopropenone (DPC). The receptors were gathered from a woman aged 40 to 55 with alopecia areata. Some clones in this sample may be carry-over from other donors' samples.

This clonotype was recorded many times. This sequence joins TRBV11-2 and TRBJ1-1; TRBD1 is a possible D gene (5 bases). V lost 1 base to trimming and J lost 4 bases, with 13 bases between them. The CDR3 sequence is 15 residues long. Germline V CDR1 and CDR2: SGHAT, FQNNGV. This chain's CDR3 is CASSLAGTSGTEAFF. The CDR3, as DNA: TGTGCCAGCAGCTTAGCCGGGACTTCGGGCACTGAAGCTTTCTTT.

This clonotype turned up a few times. The V gene is TRBV29-1, the J gene TRBJ2-5; the match to TRBD2 covers 7 bases. The CDR3 is 13 residues long. Germline lookup yields CDR1 SQVTM and CDR2 ANQGSEA. V gave up 6 bases and J gave up 4 bases; unmatched junction bases: 8. DNA for the CDR3: TGCAGCGTACGGGCCTCGGGGGGAGAGACCCAGTACTTC. This translates into CSVRASGGETQYF.

This clonotype was counted only a few times. The chain employs TRBV6-2 or TRBV6-3 and TRBJ2-6, with a weak D call TRBD1 (6 bases). V shed 6 bases and J shed 0 bases, with 21 bases lying between them. Germline V gives CDR1 MNHEY, CDR2 SVGEGT. This CDR3 spans 19 amino acids. The CDR3 DNA reads as TGTGCCAGCAGGCCTGCCCAGGGACAACCAAGCTCTGGGGCCAACGTCCTGACTTTC. Protein sequence: CASRPAQGQPSSGANVLTF.

This clonotype came up a few times. The chain uses TRBV6-5 and TRBJ1-4; the D is unclear. Germline assignment: CDR1 MNHEY and CDR2 SVGAGI. The CDR3 has 13 residues. With 5 bases removed from V and 7 bases from J, the gap between germline ends came to 11 bases. The CDR3 DNA reads TGTGCCAGCAGTGCCCGTGACGGTGAAAAACTGTTTTTT. Encoded protein: CASSARDGEKLFF.

This rearrangement joins TRBV28 to TRBJ2-6; D is possibly TRBD2 (5 bases). Germline V gene data show CDR1 as MDHEN and CDR2 as SYDVKM. The ends were cut back, 7 bases at V and 2 bases at J, with 15 bases in the middle. This CDR3 spans 16 amino acids. This chain's CDR3 is CASTVTGRAGANVLTF. CDR3 bases: TGTGCCAGCACCGTAACGGGGAGAGCTGGGGCCAACGTCCTGACTTTC. Supplemented by reference TRBV28 and TRBJ2-6, the full variable domain reads DVKVTQSSRYLVKRTGEKVFLECVQDMDHENMFWYRQDPGLGLRLIYFSYDVKMKEKGDIPEGYSVSREKKERFSLILESASTNQTSMYLCASTVTGRAGANVLTFGAGSRLTVL.